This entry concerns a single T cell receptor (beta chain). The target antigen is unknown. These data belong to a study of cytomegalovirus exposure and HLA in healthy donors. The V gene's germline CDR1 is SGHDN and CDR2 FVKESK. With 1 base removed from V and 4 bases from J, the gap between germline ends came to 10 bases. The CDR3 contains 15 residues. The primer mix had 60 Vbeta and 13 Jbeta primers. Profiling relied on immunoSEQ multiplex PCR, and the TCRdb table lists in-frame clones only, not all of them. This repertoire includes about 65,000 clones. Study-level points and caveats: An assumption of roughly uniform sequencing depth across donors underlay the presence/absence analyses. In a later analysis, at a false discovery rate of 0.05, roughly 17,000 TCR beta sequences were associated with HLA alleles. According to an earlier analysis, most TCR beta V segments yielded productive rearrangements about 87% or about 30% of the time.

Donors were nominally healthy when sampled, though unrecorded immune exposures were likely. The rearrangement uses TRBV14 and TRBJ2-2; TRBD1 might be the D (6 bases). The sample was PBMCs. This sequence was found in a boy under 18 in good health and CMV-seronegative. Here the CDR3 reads CASSQVGRGTGELFF. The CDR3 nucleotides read TGTGCCAGCAGCCAAGTCGGCAGGGGCACCGGGGAGCTGTTTTTT.